This T cell receptor (beta chain) was found in a study of vaccination effects on CD4 cells after COVID-19. Notes on this clone: Its antigen is not identified. At one end the junction does not follow the germline gene, possibly because of a read error.

The germline V gene has CDR1 SSHAT and CDR2 FNYEAQ (reference sequence). This CDR3 has 16 residues. Some clones are missing from TCRdb's copy, which holds only in-frame ones; the method was immunoSEQ multiplex PCR. The data contain 15,000 or so clones, around 80% of them seen just once; the ten biggest clones take up about a quarter. After expansion with viral peptide pools in the ViraFEST assay, antigen-specific CD4+ T cells were sequenced. Following culture for nine to ten days, CD4+ T cells were isolated. Each vaccine recipient was nucleocapsid antibody negative and had no prior SARS-CoV-2 infection.

The sample consisted of CD4+ T cells from PBMCs cultured with HCoV-229E spike peptides, taken before COVID-19 vaccination. The TCR was taken from a human donor who received a COVID-19 vaccine. The chain carries TRBV7-7 and TRBJ2-5; D is possibly TRBD2 (5 bases). CDR3 residues: CASSLGRGITQETQYF. The DNA for the CDR3 is TGTGCTAGCAGCTTAGGACGAGGGATCACCCAAGAGACCCAGTACTTC.